The 10 T cell receptor beta chains in this list originate from one sample, sequenced in a study of T cell responses to AZD1222 COVID-19 vaccine. Sequencing was performed with immunoSEQ multiplex PCR; in TCRdb, only in-frame clones are kept and a portion is missing. The sample lists some 150,000 clones; 80% to 90% were seen once. Sequenced here: peripheral blood, sampled on day 0 of AZD1222 vaccination. The receptor set was obtained from an adult in good health.

The chain joins TRBV6-6 to TRBJ1-4; unclear D gene. The germline V gene encodes CDR1 MNHNY and CDR2 SVGAGI (reference sequence). The V end lost 4 bases, the J end lost 1 base, and 10 bases lay between the germline ends. This CDR3 is 15 amino acids long. The CDR3 bases are TGTGCCAGCAGTTTTGACCCAAGAACTAATGAAAAACTGTTTTTT. It yields the protein CASSFDPRTNEKLFF.

The V and J genes are TRBV4-1 and TRBJ1-5, with a weak D call TRBD1 (5 bases). From germline, CDR1 is MGHRA and CDR2 YSYEKL. The CDR3 sequence is 19 residues long. The ends were cut back, 3 bases at V and 4 bases at J, with 25 bases in the middle. DNA for the CDR3: TGCGCCAGCAGCCAGGGCGGGGGGGGACCAACTGACCGGAATCAGCCCCAGCATTTT. Its protein is CASSQGGGGPTDRNQPQHF.

The chain joins TRBV6-2 or TRBV6-3 to TRBJ2-3; 11 bases fit TRBD1. This CDR3 has 15 amino acids. Germline V gene lookup returns CDR1 MNHEY and CDR2 SVGEGT. Unmatched junction bases numbered 5, after V lost 4 bases and J lost 5 bases. CDR3 in amino acids: CASSSGQGGIDTQYF. The CDR3 nucleotides read TGTGCCAGCAGTTCGGGACAGGGGGGAATAGATACGCAGTATTTT.

This rearrangement joins TRBV19 to TRBJ2-2; D unclear. CDR3 length: 15 amino acids. Trimming removed 6 bases from V and 0 bases from J, with 11 bases in between. Germline V lookup: CDR1 LNHDA, CDR2 SQIVND (reference sequence). The CDR3 nucleotides read TGTGCCAGTAGCCCCGAAGTAACGAACACCGGGGAGCTGTTTTTT. It yields the protein CASSPEVTNTGELFF.

The table lists this clone with a count of one. The chain links TRBV19 to TRBJ1-5, with a possible D match to TRBD1 (5 bases). V dropped 5 bases and J dropped 3 bases, with 14 bases sitting between them. The CDR3 extends over 15 amino acids. Per germline, CDR1 LNHDA and CDR2 SQIVND (reference sequence). In nucleotides, the CDR3 is TGTGCCAGTAGTGAAAAACCAGGGCTCAATCAGCCCCAGCATTTT. As protein: CASSEKPGLNQPQHF.

V gene TRBV5-1 combines with J gene TRBJ1-6, with 7 bases identical to TRBD1. The junction had 11 bases not matched to a gene; V was cut back by 4 bases and J by 7 bases. Germline V lookup: CDR1 SGHRS, CDR2 YFSETQ. The CDR3 is made up of 16 amino acids. CDR3 protein: CASSRGGGPENSPLHF. CDR3 coding DNA: TGCGCCAGCAGCAGGGGAGGGGGCCCCGAAAATTCACCCCTCCACTTT.

This chain uses TRBV7-9 with TRBJ1-2, with 7 bases identical to TRBD1. With 1 base clipped from V and 5 bases from J, the junction kept 4 bases outside the gene matches. CDR3 length equals 14 residues. The V gene's germline CDR1 is SEHNR and CDR2 FQNEAQ (reference sequence). The DNA for the CDR3 is TGTGCCAGCAGCTTAGGGACAGGAGGATATGGCTACACCTTC. This encodes CASSLGTGGYGYTF. Looking up the rest from reference TRBV7-9 and TRBJ1-2 gives the full variable domain: DTGVSQNPRHKITKRGQNVTFRCDPISEHNRLYWYRQTLGQGPEFLTYFQNEAQLEKSRLLSDRFSAERPKGSFSTLEIQRTEQGDSAMYLCASSLGTGGYGYTFGSGTRLTVV.

The chain carries TRBV5-8 and TRBJ1-1; the match to TRBD1 covers 10 bases. The CDR3 runs to 15 residues. The ends lost 0 bases at V and 6 bases at J; junction bases unmatched: 5. Per the germline V gene, CDR1 is SGHTS and CDR2 is YDEGEE. The CDR3 loop is CASSLVAGTGAEAFF. CDR3 coding DNA: TGTGCCAGCAGCTTGGTTGCGGGGACAGGGGCTGAAGCTTTCTTT.

J is TRBJ2-2 and V is TRBV28, with D unresolved. In germline, CDR1 is MDHEN, CDR2 SYDVKM. With 7 bases removed from V and 2 bases from J, the gap between germline ends came to 17 bases. The CDR3 consists of 16 residues. This CDR3 reads CASNKPEHLNTGELFF. The CDR3 nucleotides read TGTGCCAGCAACAAGCCCGAGCACCTCAACACCGGGGAGCTGTTTTTT.

The CDR3 protein is CASRFLDEKLFF. The CDR3 DNA reads as TGTGCCAGCAGATTTCTCGATGAAAAACTGTTTTTT. This chain links TRBV2 with TRBJ1-4, with D unresolved. This CDR3 has 12 residues. The germline V and J ends were trimmed by 6 bases and 6 bases, with 8 bases remaining between them. Germline V gene lookup returns CDR1 SNHLY and CDR2 FYNNEI. The full variable domain, rest sourced from reference TRBV2 and TRBJ1-4, is EPEVTQTPSHQVTQMGQEVILRCVPISNHLYFYWYRQILGQKVEFLVSFYNNEISEKSEIFDDQFSVERPDGSNFTLKIRSTKLEDSAMYFCASRFLDEKLFFGSGTQLSVL.